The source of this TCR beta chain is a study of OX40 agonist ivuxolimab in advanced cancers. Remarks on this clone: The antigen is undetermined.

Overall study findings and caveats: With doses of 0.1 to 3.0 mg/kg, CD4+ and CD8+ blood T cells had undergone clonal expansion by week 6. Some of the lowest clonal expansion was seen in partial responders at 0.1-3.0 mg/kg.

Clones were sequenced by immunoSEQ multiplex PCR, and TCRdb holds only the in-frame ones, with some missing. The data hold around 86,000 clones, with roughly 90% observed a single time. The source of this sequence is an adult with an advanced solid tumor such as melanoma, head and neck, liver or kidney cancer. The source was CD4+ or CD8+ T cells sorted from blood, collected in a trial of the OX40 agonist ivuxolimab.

The CDR3: CATRGQGPQETQYF. Here the CDR3 DNA reads TGTGCCACCCGGGGACAGGGCCCGCAAGAGACCCAGTACTTC. This sequence joins TRBV19 and TRBJ2-5; 9 bases align to TRBD1. Unmatched junction bases numbered 8, after V lost 10 bases and J lost 2 bases. The CDR3 consists of 14 residues. Germline V gene sequence: CDR1 LNHDA, CDR2 SQIVND (reference sequence).